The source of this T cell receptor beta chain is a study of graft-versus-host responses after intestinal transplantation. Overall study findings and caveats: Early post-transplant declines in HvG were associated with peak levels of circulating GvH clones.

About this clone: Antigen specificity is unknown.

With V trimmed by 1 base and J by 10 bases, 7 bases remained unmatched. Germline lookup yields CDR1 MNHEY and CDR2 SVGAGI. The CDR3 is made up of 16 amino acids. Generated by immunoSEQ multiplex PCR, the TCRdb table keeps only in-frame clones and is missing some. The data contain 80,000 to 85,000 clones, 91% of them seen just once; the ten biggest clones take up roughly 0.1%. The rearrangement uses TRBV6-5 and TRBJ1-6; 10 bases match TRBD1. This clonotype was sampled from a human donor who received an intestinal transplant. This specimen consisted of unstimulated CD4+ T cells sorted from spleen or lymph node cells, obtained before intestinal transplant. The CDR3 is CASSYWPGQGRSPLHF. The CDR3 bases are TGTGCCAGCAGTTACTGGCCGGGACAGGGGCGCTCACCCCTCCACTTT.